These T cell receptor beta chains were read from a single sample in a study of Graves' ophthalmopathy and Graves' hyperthyroidism. One entry per CDR3 protein, called by TCRdb with MiXCR from the multiplex PCR reads. The sample lists about 1.2 million distinct CDR3 sequences, 35% to 40% occurring once. Sequenced sample: peripheral blood or thyroid tissue (not recorded which). These TCRs come from an adult man with Graves' hyperthyroidism. Each CDR3 is given with its conserved first and last residue. Each record gives: clone size, D gene, CDR3 length, V gene, J gene, CDR3 protein, CDR3 DNA. A D gene is named only where the DNA matches it firmly. Only some rows state a clone size, as once, few, many or a class for expanded clones.

abundance: .
d_gene: TRBD1
len: 12
v_gene: TRBV15
j_gene: TRBJ1-5
CDR3aa: CATSSMTGIQHF
CDR3nt: TGTGCCACCAGCAGTATGACAGGGATCCAGCATTTT

abundance: .
d_gene: TRBD2
len: 20
v_gene: TRBV25-1
j_gene: TRBJ2-7
CDR3aa: CACSAEGGGRREGRRYEQYF
CDR3nt: TGTGCCTGCAGTGCTGAGGGAGGGGGTCGCCGGGAGGGCCGACGCTACGAGCAGTACTTC

abundance: once
d_gene: .
len: 15
v_gene: TRBV7-3
j_gene: TRBJ1-1
CDR3aa: CASSLNPGQITEAFF
CDR3nt: TGTGCCAGCAGCTTAAACCCGGGACAAATAACTGAAGCTTTCTTT

abundance: many
d_gene: TRBD1
len: 13
v_gene: TRBV19
j_gene: TRBJ1-5
CDR3aa: CASSSGGSQPQHF
CDR3nt: TGTGCCAGTAGCTCAGGGGGCTCTCAGCCCCAGCATTTT

abundance: .
d_gene: TRBD2
len: 16
v_gene: TRBV10-3
j_gene: TRBJ2-2
CDR3aa: CASSYSSTGGLGELFF
CDR3nt: TGTGCCAGCAGTTACTCGAGTACGGGAGGCTTGGGGGAGCTGTTTTTT

abundance: .
d_gene: TRBD1
len: 14
v_gene: TRBV15
j_gene: TRBJ2-7
CDR3aa: CATSRGDRAYEQYF
CDR3nt: TGTGCCACCAGCAGAGGGGACAGGGCCTACGAGCAGTACTTC

abundance: many
d_gene: .
len: 15
v_gene: TRBV5-8
j_gene: TRBJ2-3
CDR3aa: CASRRSGQSTDTQYF
CDR3nt: TGTGCCAGCAGACGAAGCGGACAGTCCACAGATACGCAGTATTTT

abundance: few
d_gene: .
len: 15
v_gene: TRBV7-9
j_gene: TRBJ2-7
CDR3aa: CASRPPGAGGNEQYF
CDR3nt: TGTGCCAGCAGACCGCCGGGTGCCGGGGGCAACGAGCAGTACTTC

abundance: few
d_gene: .
len: 13
v_gene: TRBV7-2
j_gene: TRBJ2-3
CDR3aa: CASSLRDRDTQYF
CDR3nt: TGTGCCAGCAGCCTAAGAGATCGGGATACGCAGTATTTT

abundance: once
d_gene: .
len: 15
v_gene: TRBV11-2
j_gene: TRBJ2-5
CDR3aa: CASSLAGRSGDTQYF
CDR3nt: TGTGCCAGCAGCTTAGCCGGGAGATCAGGAGATACGCAGTACTTC

abundance: few
d_gene: .
len: 13
v_gene: TRBV6-2/TRBV6-3
j_gene: TRBJ2-7
CDR3aa: CASSLGSGVEQYF
CDR3nt: TGTGCCAGCAGCCTGGGATCTGGGGTCGAGCAGTACTTC

abundance: .
d_gene: .
len: 17
v_gene: TRBV25-1
j_gene: TRBJ2-2
CDR3aa: CASNTGARDLNTGELFF
CDR3nt: TGTGCCAGCAATACCGGTGCAAGAGACCTGAACACCGGGGAGCTGTTTTTT

abundance: once
d_gene: .
len: 14
v_gene: TRBV4-3
j_gene: TRBJ2-2
CDR3aa: CASSQAVGFGELFF
CDR3nt: TGCGCCAGCAGCCAAGCCGTGGGTTTTGGGGAGCTGTTTTTT

abundance: many
d_gene: .
len: 13
v_gene: TRBV12-3/TRBV12-4
j_gene: TRBJ2-7
CDR3aa: CASSGGATYEQYF
CDR3nt: TGTGCCAGCAGTGGGGGGGCCACCTACGAGCAGTACTTC

abundance: many
d_gene: .
len: 14
v_gene: TRBV7-9
j_gene: TRBJ2-2
CDR3aa: CASSFIEESGELFF
CDR3nt: TGTGCCAGCAGCTTCATCGAGGAATCCGGGGAGCTGTTTTTT

abundance: many
d_gene: TRBD1
len: 15
v_gene: TRBV9
j_gene: TRBJ1-5
CDR3aa: CASSVGQGAYQPQHF
CDR3nt: TGTGCCAGCAGCGTAGGACAGGGGGCTTATCAGCCCCAGCATTTT

abundance: few
d_gene: TRBD1
len: 21
v_gene: TRBV6-2/TRBV6-3
j_gene: TRBJ1-5
CDR3aa: CASSYSFGSWIKTGKNQPQHF
CDR3nt: TGTGCCAGCAGTTACTCGTTCGGTTCATGGATAAAGACAGGGAAGAATCAGCCCCAGCATTTT

abundance: many
d_gene: .
len: 14
v_gene: TRBV5-1
j_gene: TRBJ1-4
CDR3aa: CASSLGTADEKLFF
CDR3nt: TGCGCCAGCAGCTTGGGGACAGCCGATGAAAAACTGTTTTTT

abundance: many
d_gene: .
len: 14
v_gene: TRBV19
j_gene: TRBJ1-5
CDR3aa: CASSAQDGNQPQHF
CDR3nt: TGTGCCAGTAGTGCGCAGGACGGTAATCAGCCCCAGCATTTT

abundance: .
d_gene: TRBD1
len: 15
v_gene: TRBV10-3
j_gene: TRBJ2-3
CDR3aa: CAISESGQITDTQYF
CDR3nt: TGTGCCATCAGTGAGTCGGGACAGATCACAGATACGCAGTATTTT

abundance: .
d_gene: .
len: 18
v_gene: TRBV20-1
j_gene: TRBJ2-7
CDR3aa: CSAGISYSNWSLSYEQYF
CDR3nt: TGCAGTGCGGGGATATCCTACTCAAATTGGTCCCTTAGCTACGAGCAGTACTTC

abundance: .
d_gene: .
len: 14
v_gene: TRBV10-2
j_gene: TRBJ2-7
CDR3aa: CASSDPGPGYEQYF
CDR3nt: TGCGCCAGCAGTGACCCGGGACCGGGTTACGAGCAGTACTTC

abundance: many
d_gene: TRBD1
len: 13
v_gene: TRBV29-1
j_gene: TRBJ1-6
CDR3aa: CSVRGQGDSPLHF
CDR3nt: TGCAGCGTACGTGGACAGGGGGATTCACCCCTCCACTTT

abundance: many
d_gene: .
len: 15
v_gene: TRBV4-3
j_gene: TRBJ1-2
CDR3aa: CASSQSRDIFYGYTF
CDR3nt: TGCGCCAGCAGCCAGAGCCGGGACATTTTCTATGGCTACACCTTC

abundance: .
d_gene: .
len: 15
v_gene: TRBV5-1
j_gene: TRBJ2-7
CDR3aa: CASTPGPKSLDTQYF
CDR3nt: TGTGCCAGCACCCCCGGGCCCAAAAGTTTGGATACGCAGTACTTC

abundance: many
d_gene: .
len: 13
v_gene: TRBV7-2
j_gene: TRBJ1-5
CDR3aa: CASSRQRDQPQHF
CDR3nt: TGTGCCAGCAGCAGACAGAGAGATCAGCCCCAGCATTTT

abundance: many
d_gene: TRBD1
len: 17
v_gene: TRBV20-1
j_gene: TRBJ1-5
CDR3aa: CSASNPGGARVGQPQHF
CDR3nt: TGCAGTGCTAGCAACCCAGGGGGCGCGAGGGTGGGTCAGCCCCAGCATTTT

abundance: .
d_gene: .
len: 11
v_gene: TRBV30
j_gene: TRBJ1-1
CDR3aa: CAWEVNTEAFF
CDR3nt: TGTGCCTGGGAGGTTAACACTGAAGCTTTCTTT

abundance: .
d_gene: .
len: 16
v_gene: TRBV7-2
j_gene: TRBJ1-5
CDR3aa: CASSQGGWARDQPQHF
CDR3nt: TGTGCCAGCAGCCAAGGAGGATGGGCTAGGGATCAGCCCCAGCATTTT

abundance: many
d_gene: .
len: 15
v_gene: TRBV10-3
j_gene: TRBJ1-5
CDR3aa: CATYDVDGGNQPQHF
CDR3nt: TGTGCCACCTATGACGTAGACGGGGGTAATCAGCCCCAGCATTTT

abundance: .
d_gene: TRBD1
len: 17
v_gene: TRBV18
j_gene: TRBJ1-5
CDR3aa: CASSPTGGTGFQQPQHF
CDR3nt: TGTGCCAGCTCACCGACAGGGGGGACAGGGTTTCAGCAGCCCCAGCATTTT

abundance: many
d_gene: .
len: 12
v_gene: TRBV19
j_gene: TRBJ2-5
CDR3aa: CASRGRQETQYF
CDR3nt: TGTGCCAGTAGGGGTCGGCAAGAGACCCAGTACTTC

abundance: .
d_gene: .
len: 14
v_gene: TRBV11-2
j_gene: TRBJ1-1
CDR3aa: CASSLPTSGTEAFF
CDR3nt: TGTGCCAGCAGCTTACCCACTAGCGGGACTGAAGCTTTCTTT

abundance: .
d_gene: .
len: 13
v_gene: TRBV6-4
j_gene: TRBJ2-3
CDR3aa: CASSSTSTDTQYF
CDR3nt: TGTGCCAGCAGTTCGACTAGCACAGATACGCAGTATTTT

abundance: .
d_gene: .
len: 15
v_gene: TRBV2
j_gene: TRBJ1-2
CDR3aa: CASSEVGRSNYGYTF
CDR3nt: TGTGCCAGCAGTGAAGTGGGCAGATCTAACTATGGCTACACCTTC

abundance: .
d_gene: TRBD1
len: 13
v_gene: TRBV12-3/TRBV12-4
j_gene: TRBJ1-1
CDR3aa: CASSPLDRAEAFF
CDR3nt: TGTGCCAGCAGTCCCCTAGACAGGGCTGAAGCTTTCTTT

abundance: few
d_gene: .
len: 16
v_gene: TRBV15
j_gene: TRBJ1-2
CDR3aa: CATSRDTRSRGTGYTF
CDR3nt: TGTGCCACCAGCAGAGATACCCGAAGCAGGGGAACTGGCTACACCTTC

abundance: few
d_gene: .
len: 12
v_gene: TRBV7-3
j_gene: TRBJ2-7
CDR3aa: CASSSKHYEQYF
CDR3nt: TGTGCCAGCAGCTCAAAGCATTACGAGCAGTACTTC

abundance: many
d_gene: .
len: 14
v_gene: TRBV20-1
j_gene: TRBJ1-1
CDR3aa: CSALDGVLNTEAFF
CDR3nt: TGCAGTGCTCTGGACGGAGTACTAAACACTGAAGCTTTCTTT

abundance: .
d_gene: .
len: 13
v_gene: TRBV6-6
j_gene: TRBJ1-1
CDR3aa: CASSYAQQGEAFF
CDR3nt: TGTGCCAGCAGTTACGCCCAACAGGGAGAAGCTTTCTTT